The rows below give T cell receptor beta chains drawn from one sample of a study of OX40 agonist ivuxolimab in advanced cancers. TCRdb keeps only in-frame clones here, not all; method: immunoSEQ multiplex PCR. The repertoire holds approximately 45,000 clones, with approximately 83% as singletons. Here the sequenced sample was CD4+ or CD8+ T cells sorted from blood, taken in a trial of the OX40 agonist ivuxolimab. The receptors come from an adult with an advanced solid tumor such as melanoma, head and neck, liver or kidney cancer. The CDR3 runs from the conserved cysteine through the conserved F or W. The D gene is left open where the match is weak. Clone size, where shown, is once, few, many, or a class for clones that have expanded.

16 | . | TRBJ1-3 | . | TRBV5-6 | TGTGCCAGCAGCTTGGTAAATCCCGGCTCTGGAAACACCATATATTTT | CASSLVNPGSGNTIYF
16 | . | TRBJ2-7 | . | TRBV6-5 | TGTGCCAGCAGTTTGAACTCAGACAGTTTCTCCTACGAGCAGTACTTC | CASSLNSDSFSYEQYF
12 | . | TRBJ2-5 | . | TRBV6-1 | TGTGCCAGCAGGAGCCCCAAAGGAACCCAGTACTTC | CASRSPKGTQYF
15 | TRBD2 | TRBJ2-7 | once | TRBV27 | TGTGCCAGCAGTGTAACTAGCGGGACTTACTACGAGCAGTACTTC | CASSVTSGTYYEQYF
15 | TRBD2 | TRBJ2-1 | few | TRBV15 | TGTGCCACCAGCGGGACTAGCGGGTTCCACAATGAGCAGTTCTTC | CATSGTSGFHNEQFF
11 | . | TRBJ1-2 | . | TRBV7-9 | TGTGCCAGCAGAGGGGCTGGGGGCTACACCTTC | CASRGAGGYTF
14 | . | TRBJ1-5 | once | TRBV6-5 | TGTGCCAGCAGTTCCGGGACGACATTTCACCCCCAGCATTTT | CASSSGTTFHPQHF
13 | . | TRBJ1-1 | . | TRBV27 | TGTGCCAGCACCCAGGGAGGGAACACTGAAGCTTTCTTT | CASTQGGNTEAFF
15 | . | TRBJ2-3 | . | TRBV9 | TGTGCCAGCAGTGGCCGAGAGGGCATCACAGATACGCAGTATTTT | CASSGREGITDTQYF
13 | . | TRBJ1-1 | . | TRBV7-9 | TGTGCCAGCAGCTTCGTCGAAGGCAGCCAAGCTTTCTTT | CASSFVEGSQAFF
15 | TRBD2 | TRBJ2-3 | . | TRBV7-2 | TGTGCCAGCAGCGCTACTAGCGGGAGTGGTGATACGCAGTATTTT | CASSATSGSGDTQYF
14 | TRBD1 | TRBJ2-3 | . | TRBV13 | TGTGCCAGCAGCTTAGGCCTGGGACAGCATACGCAGTATTTT | CASSLGLGQHTQYF
16 | TRBD2 | TRBJ2-7 | . | TRBV9 | TGTGCCAGCAGCGTAGCGCTAGCGGGAGGGCCGCACGAGCAGTACTTC | CASSVALAGGPHEQYF
14 | TRBD1 | TRBJ1-5 | . | TRBV19 | TGTGCCAGTAAAGACAGGGGGCTTCTGCTGCCCCAGCATTTT | CASKDRGLLLPQHF
13 | . | TRBJ2-7 | . | TRBV11-3 | TGTGCCAGCAGCTTACAGTCGTCCTACGAGCAGTACTTC | CASSLQSSYEQYF
12 | . | TRBJ2-7 | . | TRBV5-6 | TGTGCCAGCAGCGGTGGGTCGTACGAGCAGTACTTC | CASSGGSYEQYF
16 | . | TRBJ2-1 | . | TRBV6-6 | TGTGCCAGCAGTCCCTATCGCGAACAGGGTTTCTATGAGCAGTTCTTC | CASSPYREQGFYEQFF
13 | . | TRBJ1-1 | . | TRBV21-1 | TGTGCCAGCAGCAAAGAGGAGGACACTGAAGCTTTCTTT | CASSKEEDTEAFF
14 | . | TRBJ1-1 | . | TRBV6-1 | TGTGCCAGCAGTCGAGCGGCGATGAACACTGAAGCTTTCTTT | CASSRAAMNTEAFF
15 | TRBD1 | TRBJ2-1 | . | TRBV4-1 | TGCGCCAGCAGCCAAGCCAGGGGGACCTACAATGAGCAGTTCTTC | CASSQARGTYNEQFF
14 | TRBD1 | TRBJ2-7 | . | TRBV11-2 | TGTGCCAGCAGCCACCGGGACAGTCTAGACGAGCAGTACTTC | CASSHRDSLDEQYF
15 | . | TRBJ2-7 | . | TRBV27 | TGTGCCAGCAGTTTTTCCCGTTGGGGGTACTACGAGCAGTACTTC | CASSFSRWGYYEQYF
11 | . | TRBJ1-1 | . | TRBV14 | TGTGCCAGCGGGATTGCTGATGAAGCTTTCTTT | CASGIADEAFF
15 | TRBD1 | TRBJ2-5 | . | TRBV7-9 | TGTGCCAGCAGCCCTGCGACAGGGGGTATGGAGACCCAGTACTTC | CASSPATGGMETQYF
14 | . | TRBJ2-1 | few | TRBV7-7 | TGTGCCAGCAGCTTAGGGAACATGGGTGATGAGCAGTTCTTC | CASSLGNMGDEQFF
14 | TRBD2 | TRBJ2-7 | . | TRBV30 | TGTGCCTCCTCCGGAGCGGGAGTCGCCTACGAGCAGTACTTC | CASSGAGVAYEQYF
14 | TRBD2 | TRBJ2-1 | . | TRBV29-1 | TGCAGCGTTGAAATACGCGGGAGTTTAAATGAGCAGTTCTTC | CSVEIRGSLNEQFF
13 | . | TRBJ1-1 | . | TRBV14 | TGTGCCAGCAGCCAAGATTGGGGCACTGAAGCTTTCTTT | CASSQDWGTEAFF
17 | . | TRBJ2-1 | . | TRBV28 | TGTGCCAGCAGTCCAACTGGAAGGGGGGGCCGTCACAATGAGCAGTTCTTC | CASSPTGRGGRHNEQFF
13 | . | TRBJ2-3 | . | TRBV29-1 | TGCAGCGAGAGGGGGGGAAGCACAGATACGCAGTATTTT | CSERGGSTDTQYF
14 | . | TRBJ1-1 | . | TRBV28 | TGTGCCAGCAGTTTATTTATCATGAACACTGAAGCTTTCTTT | CASSLFIMNTEAFF